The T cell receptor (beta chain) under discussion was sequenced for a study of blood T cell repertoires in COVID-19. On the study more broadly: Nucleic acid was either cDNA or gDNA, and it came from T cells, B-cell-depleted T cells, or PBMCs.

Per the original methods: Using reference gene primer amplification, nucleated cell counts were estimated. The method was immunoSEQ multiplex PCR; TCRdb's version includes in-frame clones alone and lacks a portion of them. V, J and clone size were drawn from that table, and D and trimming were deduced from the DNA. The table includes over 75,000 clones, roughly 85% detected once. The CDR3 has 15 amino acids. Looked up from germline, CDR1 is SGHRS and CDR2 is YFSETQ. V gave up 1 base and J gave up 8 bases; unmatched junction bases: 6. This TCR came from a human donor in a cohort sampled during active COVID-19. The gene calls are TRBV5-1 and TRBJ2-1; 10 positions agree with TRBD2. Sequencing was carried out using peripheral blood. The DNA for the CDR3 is TGCGCCAGCAGCTTGTCGTCTAGCGGGGGCGATGAGCAGTTCTTC. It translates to CASSLSSSGGDEQFF.